This TCR beta chain was recovered during a study of regulatory T cells in long-lasting Graves disease. Study-level results: Persistent disease showed a preference for TRBV28, TRBJ1-2 and TRBJ2-5. Persistent-disease Graves' patients showed less TCR diversity than new cases.

Time point noted: newly diagnosed GD, antithyroid drugs for less than 3 months. Preparation of the TCR library used RNA extracted from PBMCs. The germline CDR1 and CDR2 sequences are DFQATT and SNEGSKA (reference sequence). CDR3 size: 17 residues. With 3 bases clipped from V and 0 bases from J, the junction kept 9 bases outside the gene matches. This clonotype came up a few times. What it binds is unknown. Construction of the TCR beta libraries employed iRepertoire HTBI primers in conjunction with Arm-PCR of CDR3 regions. TCRdb called the multiplex PCR reads again in MiXCR, with one record for every CDR3 protein. This table holds fewer than 500,000 distinct CDR3 sequences, 15% to 20% found once. The sample was also reused in another study, on T cells in Graves' hyperthyroidism and ophthalmopathy.

The sequences come from peripheral blood mononuclear cells (PBMCs), collected at new diagnosis, from a patient treated with antithyroid drugs. This receptor was obtained from a man aged 35-49 years with Graves disease. The rearrangement joins TRBV20-1 to TRBJ1-5; 9 bases align to TRBD1. The DNA for the CDR3 is TGCAGTGCTAGGCGGACAGGGGCTCTCTATAGCAATCAGCCCCAGCATTTT. It codes for CSARRTGALYSNQPQHF.